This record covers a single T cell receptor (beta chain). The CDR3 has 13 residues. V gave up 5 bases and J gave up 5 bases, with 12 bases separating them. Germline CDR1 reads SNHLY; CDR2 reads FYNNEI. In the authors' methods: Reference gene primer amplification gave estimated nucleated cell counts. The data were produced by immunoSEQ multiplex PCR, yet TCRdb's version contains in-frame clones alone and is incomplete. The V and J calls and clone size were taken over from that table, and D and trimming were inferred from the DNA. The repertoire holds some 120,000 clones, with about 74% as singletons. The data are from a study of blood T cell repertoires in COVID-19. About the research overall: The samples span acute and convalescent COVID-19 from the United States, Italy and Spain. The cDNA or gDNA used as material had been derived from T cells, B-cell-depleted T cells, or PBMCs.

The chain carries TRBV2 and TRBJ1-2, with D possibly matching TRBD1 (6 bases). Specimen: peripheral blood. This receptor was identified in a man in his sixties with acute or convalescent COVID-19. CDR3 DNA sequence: TGTGCCAGCAGTCAGGACAGTAATTATGGCTACACCTTC. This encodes CASSQDSNYGYTF.